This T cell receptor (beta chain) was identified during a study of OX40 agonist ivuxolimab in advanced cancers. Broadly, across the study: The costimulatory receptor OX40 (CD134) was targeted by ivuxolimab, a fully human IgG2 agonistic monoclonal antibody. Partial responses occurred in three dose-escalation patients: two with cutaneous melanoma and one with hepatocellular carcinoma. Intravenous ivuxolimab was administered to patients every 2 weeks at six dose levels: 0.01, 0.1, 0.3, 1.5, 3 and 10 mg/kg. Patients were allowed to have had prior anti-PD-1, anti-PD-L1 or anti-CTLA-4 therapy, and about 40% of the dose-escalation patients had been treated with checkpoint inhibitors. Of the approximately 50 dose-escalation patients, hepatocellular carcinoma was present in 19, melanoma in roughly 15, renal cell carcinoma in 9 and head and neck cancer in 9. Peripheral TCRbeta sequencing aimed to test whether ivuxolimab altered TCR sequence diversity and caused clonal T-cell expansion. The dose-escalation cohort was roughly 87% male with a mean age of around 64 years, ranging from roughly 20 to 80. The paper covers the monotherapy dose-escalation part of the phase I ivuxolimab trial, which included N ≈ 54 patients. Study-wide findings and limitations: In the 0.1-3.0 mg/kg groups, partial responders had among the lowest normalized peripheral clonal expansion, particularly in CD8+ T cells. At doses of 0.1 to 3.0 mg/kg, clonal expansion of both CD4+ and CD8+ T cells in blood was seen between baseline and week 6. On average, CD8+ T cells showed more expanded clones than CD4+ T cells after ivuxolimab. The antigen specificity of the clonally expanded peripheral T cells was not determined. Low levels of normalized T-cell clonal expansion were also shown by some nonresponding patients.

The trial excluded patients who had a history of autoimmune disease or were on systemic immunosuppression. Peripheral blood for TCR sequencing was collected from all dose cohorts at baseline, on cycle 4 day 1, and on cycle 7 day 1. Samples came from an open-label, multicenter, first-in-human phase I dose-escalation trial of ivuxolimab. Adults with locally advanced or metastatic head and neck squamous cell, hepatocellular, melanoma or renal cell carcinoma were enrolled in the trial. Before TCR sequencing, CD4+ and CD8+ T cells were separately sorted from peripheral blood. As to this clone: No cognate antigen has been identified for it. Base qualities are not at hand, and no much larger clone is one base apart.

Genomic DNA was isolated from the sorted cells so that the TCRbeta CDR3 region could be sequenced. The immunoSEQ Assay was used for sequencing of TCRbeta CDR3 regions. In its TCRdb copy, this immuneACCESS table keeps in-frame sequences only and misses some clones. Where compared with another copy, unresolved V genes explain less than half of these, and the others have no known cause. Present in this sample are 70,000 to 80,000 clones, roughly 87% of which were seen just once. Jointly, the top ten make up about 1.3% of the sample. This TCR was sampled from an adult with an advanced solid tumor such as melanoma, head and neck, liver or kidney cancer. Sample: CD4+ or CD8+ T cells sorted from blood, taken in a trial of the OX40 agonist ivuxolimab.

The CDR3 is CASSPARGTYNEQFF. The bases read TGTGCCAGCAGTCCCGCCAGGGGAACTTACAATGAGCAGTTCTTC. The chain links TRBV7-3 with TRBJ2-1; TRBD1 is a weak D gene call, 6 bases matching. CDR1 and CDR2 (SGHTA, FQGTGA) derive from the germline V gene. From its cysteine to its phenylalanine, the CDR3 spans 15 amino acids. Of all the DNA, just the CDR3 is kept, 45 bases in frame from base 1. V loses 6 bases, J loses 4 bases, and the germline ends lie 16 bases apart. Here the CDR3 is joined to the reference TRBV7-3 and TRBJ2-1 genes, and the full variable domain is: GAGVSQTPSNKVTEKGKYVELRCDPISGHTALYWYRQSLGQGPEFLIYFQGTGAADDSGLPNDRFFAVRPEGSVSTLKIQRTERGDSAVYLCASSPARGTYNEQFFGPGTRLTVL.